Presented here are 17 T cell receptor beta chains from one specimen sequenced in a study of CD8 T cells in Susac syndrome. With random hexamers, reverse transcription was performed on about 0.5 to 1 ug of RNA. TCRdb ran MiXCR on the immunoSEQ multiplex PCR reads and lists one entry per CDR3 protein. The sample lists some 63,000 distinct CDR3 sequences; roughly 94% were seen once. Sample: CD8+ T cells from PBMCs. The receptors were gathered from a human donor with multiple sclerosis.

This chain joins TRBV11-2 and TRBJ2-3, with 10 positions matching TRBD2. Trimming at V came to 0 bases and at J to 6 bases, leaving 9 bases not matched to a gene. Germline-derived CDR1 and CDR2 are SGHAT and FQNNGV. CDR3 length equals 17 residues. Here the CDR3 DNA reads TGTGCCAGCAGCTTAGAAGCTAGCGGGAGATCAGCGGATACGCAGTATTTT. This sequence encodes CASSLEASGRSADTQYF.

The chain is built from TRBV7-9 and TRBJ2-7; 9 nucleotides agree with TRBD1. V was pared by 5 bases and J by 7 bases, with 12 bases of the junction left unmatched. Germline loops: CDR1 SEHNR, CDR2 FQNEAQ (reference sequence). This CDR3 spans 15 amino acids. In DNA form, the CDR3 reads TGTGCCAGCAGCCCCCGTCCGGGACAGGGTGATGAGCAGTACTTC. It specifies CASSPRPGQGDEQYF.

The V call is TRBV27, the J call TRBJ2-1, with 8 bases matching TRBD2. V was pared by 5 bases and J by 8 bases, with 8 bases of the junction left unmatched. The CDR3 is 14 amino acids. Germline CDR1 reads MNHEY; CDR2 reads SMNVEV (reference sequence). CDR3 in DNA: TGTGCCAGCAGTAGACTAGCGTACCAAGATGAGCAGTTCTTC. The encoded protein is CASSRLAYQDEQFF.

The chain recombines TRBV27 with TRBJ2-7, with 7 bases that match TRBD1. The CDR3 has 12 amino acids. In germline, CDR1 is MNHEY, CDR2 SMNVEV (reference sequence). V shed 7 bases and J 6 bases; nucleotides not matched to a gene: 6. CDR3 in amino acids: CASNLPGGEQYF. DNA for the CDR3: TGTGCCAGCAATCTCCCAGGGGGCGAGCAGTACTTC.

V is TRBV2 and J is TRBJ2-1; 8 nucleotides match TRBD1. This CDR3 has 12 amino acids. V shed 7 bases and J 5 bases; nucleotides not matched to a gene: 1. Germline V CDR1 and CDR2: SNHLY, FYNNEI. The CDR3 coding sequence is TGTGCCAGCATGGGACAGGACAATGAGCAGTTCTTC. Protein sequence: CASMGQDNEQFF.

The V and J genes are TRBV6-6 and TRBJ2-3, with D maybe TRBD2 (5 bases). CDR3 size: 14 residues. Deletions cut 7 bases from V and 0 bases from J, with 11 bases between. Germline assignment: CDR1 MNHNY and CDR2 SVGAGI (reference sequence). Here the CDR3 DNA reads TGTGCCAGCACCGAGGCGGGTAGCACAGATACGCAGTATTTT. It yields the protein CASTEAGSTDTQYF.

The chain recombines TRBV4-1 with TRBJ2-5; tentative D call: TRBD1 (6 bases). V lost 3 bases and J lost 10, with 15 bases in between. This CDR3 contains 13 residues. The V gene's germline CDR1 is MGHRA and CDR2 YSYEKL. The CDR3 DNA sequence: TGCGCCAGCAGCCATTTGGGACCAGGGGACCAGTACTTC. The encoded protein is CASSHLGPGDQYF.

The gene calls are TRBV4-3 and TRBJ2-7; 10 bases match TRBD1. CDR3 size: 15 residues. The germline CDR1 and CDR2 sequences are LGHNA and YSLEER. Losses at the gene ends were 2 bases for V and 5 bases for J; bases not matched to a gene: 6. This CDR3 is CASSQNRDRGHEQYF. CDR3 nucleotide sequence: TGCGCCAGCAGCCAAAACCGGGACAGGGGCCACGAGCAGTACTTC.

The chain is built from TRBV29-1 and TRBJ2-1; possibly TRBD2 for D (6 bases). CDR1 is SQVTM and CDR2 is ANQGSEA in the germline V gene. V lost 6 bases, J lost 0 bases, and 15 bases lay in between. This CDR3 is 15 amino acids long. CDR3 in DNA: TGCAGCGTAATGGGCGGGAAGGCCTCCTACAATGAGCAGTTCTTC. This translates into CSVMGGKASYNEQFF.

V is TRBV12-3 or TRBV12-4 and J is TRBJ1-6; 7 bases agree with TRBD1. There are 12 residues in the CDR3. Trimming cost V 3 bases and J 12 bases; bases outside gene matches: 2. This CDR3 is CASSFQGEPLHF. The CDR3 nucleotides are TGTGCCAGCAGTTTTCAGGGGGAACCCCTCCACTTT.

CDR3 DNA sequence: TGTGCCTGGAGTTTGGGAGGGGGCAACGAGCAGTTCTTC. It encodes CAWSLGGGNEQFF. This chain connects TRBV30 to TRBJ2-1, with D perhaps being TRBD1 or TRBD2 (7 bases each). V shed 2 bases and J shed 10 bases, with 15 bases lying between them. From germline, CDR1 is GTSNPN and CDR2 SVGIG (reference sequence). CDR3 length: 13 residues.

The V gene is TRBV7-2, the J gene TRBJ2-5, with TRBD1 identical over 7 bases. Germline assignment: CDR1 SGHTA and CDR2 FQGNSA. With V trimmed by 4 bases and J by 2 bases, 7 bases remained unmatched. This CDR3 region has 15 residues. The CDR3, as DNA: TGTGCCAGCAGCTCCCCCGGGACAGCACAAGAGACCCAGTACTTC. Translated, it gives CASSSPGTAQETQYF.

V and J are TRBV24-1 and TRBJ1-2; D possibly corresponds to TRBD1 (5 bases). The CDR3 runs to 13 residues. The germline gives CDR1 KGHDR, CDR2 SFDVKD. Deletions cut 5 bases from V and 7 bases from J, with 13 bases between. CDR3 amino acids: CATSGPGNGGYTF. The CDR3 nucleotides read TGTGCCACCAGTGGCCCAGGGAACGGTGGCTACACCTTC.

The V and J genes are TRBV7-2 and TRBJ1-1, with 8 bases lining up with TRBD1. The J segment lost 1 base and the V segment lost 5 bases, leaving 6 bases of the junction unmatched. Germline CDR1 SGHTA, CDR2 FQGNSA. The CDR3 spans 15 residues. DNA for the CDR3: TGTGCCAGCAGCCGTCCCGGGACAGGGAACACTGAAGCTTTCTTT. It codes for CASSRPGTGNTEAFF.

V usage is TRBV2 and J usage is TRBJ2-1; a weak D match, TRBD2 (6 bases). Germline CDR1 and CDR2: SNHLY and FYNNEI. V was trimmed by 3 bases and J by 3 bases, leaving 15 bases between them. This CDR3 has 16 residues. The CDR3 protein is CASSEVGEEIYNEQFF. The CDR3 DNA reads TGTGCCAGCAGTGAGGTGGGGGAGGAGATCTACAATGAGCAGTTCTTC.

The gene calls are TRBV12-3 or TRBV12-4 and TRBJ2-2; D gene uncertain. V was pared by 6 bases and J by 4 bases, with 9 bases between. This CDR3 comprises 13 residues. The CDR3 here is CASRGSGTGELFF. The CDR3 coding sequence is TGTGCCAGCAGGGGATCGGGCACCGGGGAGCTGTTTTTT.

The chain carries TRBV6-6 and TRBJ1-1, with D hard to call. This CDR3 spans 12 amino acids. The ends were cut back, 8 bases at V and 6 bases at J, with 13 bases in the middle. CDR1 and CDR2 (germline): MNHNY, SVGAGI (reference sequence). CDR3 in DNA: TGTGCCAGCGTTACCGGGGAGGCTGAAGCTTTCTTT. Its translation: CASVTGEAEAFF.